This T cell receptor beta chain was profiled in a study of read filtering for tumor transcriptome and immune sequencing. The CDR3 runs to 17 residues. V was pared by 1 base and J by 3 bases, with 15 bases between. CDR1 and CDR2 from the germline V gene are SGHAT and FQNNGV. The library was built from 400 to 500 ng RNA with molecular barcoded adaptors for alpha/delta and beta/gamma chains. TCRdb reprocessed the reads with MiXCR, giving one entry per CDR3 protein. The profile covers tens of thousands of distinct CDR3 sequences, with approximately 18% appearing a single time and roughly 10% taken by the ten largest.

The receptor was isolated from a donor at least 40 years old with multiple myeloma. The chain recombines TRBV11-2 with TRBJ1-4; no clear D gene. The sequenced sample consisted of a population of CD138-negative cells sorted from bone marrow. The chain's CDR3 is CASSLALRPEANEKLFF. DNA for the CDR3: TGTGCCAGCAGCTTAGCTCTCCGGCCAGAGGCTAATGAAAAACTGTTTTTT.